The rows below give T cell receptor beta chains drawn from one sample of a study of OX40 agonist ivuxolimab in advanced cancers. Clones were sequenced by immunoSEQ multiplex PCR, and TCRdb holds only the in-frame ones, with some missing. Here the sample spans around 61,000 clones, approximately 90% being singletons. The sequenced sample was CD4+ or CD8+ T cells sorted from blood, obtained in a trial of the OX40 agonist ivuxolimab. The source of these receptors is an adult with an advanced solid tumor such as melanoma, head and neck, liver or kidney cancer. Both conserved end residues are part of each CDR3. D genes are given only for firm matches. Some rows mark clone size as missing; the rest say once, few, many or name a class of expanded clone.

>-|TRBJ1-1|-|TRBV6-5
TGTGCCAGCAGTTGGACGGAGAACACTGAAGCTTTCTTT
CASSWTENTEAFF
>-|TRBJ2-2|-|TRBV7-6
TGTGCCAGCAGCTTAGCTAGTGTTATGACCGGGGAGCTGTTTTTT
CASSLASVMTGELFF
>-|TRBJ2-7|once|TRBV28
TGTGCCAGCAGTTTTTACACGGGGTACGAGCAGTACTTC
CASSFYTGYEQYF
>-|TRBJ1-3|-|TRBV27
TGTGCCAGCAGGGACACATTCTACTCTGGAAACACCATATATTTT
CASRDTFYSGNTIYF
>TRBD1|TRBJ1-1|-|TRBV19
TGTGCCAGTAGTATTACAGGGGAGAACACTGAAGCTTTCTTT
CASSITGENTEAFF
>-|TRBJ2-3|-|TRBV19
TGTGCCAGTCTACCGACCTGGGCAGATACGCAGTATTTT
CASLPTWADTQYF
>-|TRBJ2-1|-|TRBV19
TGTGCCAGTAGTATAGCGGGACCCTACAATGAGCAGTTCTTC
CASSIAGPYNEQFF
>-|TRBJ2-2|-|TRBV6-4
TGTGCCAGCAGTGACGGGACTACCGGGGAGCTGTTTTTT
CASSDGTTGELFF
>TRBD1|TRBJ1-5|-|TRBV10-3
TGTGCCATCAGTGAATTAGGGCAGGGGGACAATCAGCCCCAGCATTTT
CAISELGQGDNQPQHF
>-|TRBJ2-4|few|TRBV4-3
TGCGCCAGCAGCCAATGGGGGGAAGCCAAAAACATTCAGTACTTC
CASSQWGEAKNIQYF
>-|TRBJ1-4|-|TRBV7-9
TGTGCCAGCAGCTTATTAGGGGGATCTGAAAAACTGTTTTTT
CASSLLGGSEKLFF
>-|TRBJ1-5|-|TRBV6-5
TGTGCCAGCAGTTACGATTGGGACGGGCAGCCCCAGCATTTT
CASSYDWDGQPQHF
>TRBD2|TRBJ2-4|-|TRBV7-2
TGTGCCAGCAGCTTAGATCTAGCGGGAGGACTAGCCAAAAACATTCAGTACTTC
CASSLDLAGGLAKNIQYF
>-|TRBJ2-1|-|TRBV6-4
TGTGCCAGCAGTGAATGGGGCTCGCGGGTCCATGAGCAGTTCTTC
CASSEWGSRVHEQFF
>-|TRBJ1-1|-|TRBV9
TGTGCCAGCAGCGTAGAGGGGAACACTGAAGCTTTCTTT
CASSVEGNTEAFF
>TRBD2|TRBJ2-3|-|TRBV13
TGTGCCAGCAGCCCCCACGGGCGGGGGTTCACAGATACGCAGTATTTT
CASSPHGRGFTDTQYF
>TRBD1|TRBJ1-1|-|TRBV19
TGTGCCAGTAGTATGAGACAGGGAGTAACTGAAGCTTTCTTT
CASSMRQGVTEAFF
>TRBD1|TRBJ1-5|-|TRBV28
TGTGCCAGCAGTCCAGAGGGACAGGGGGCATGGCAGCCCCAGCATTTT
CASSPEGQGAWQPQHF
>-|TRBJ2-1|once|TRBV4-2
TGTGCCAGCAGCCAAGAAATACGGTATGAGCAGTTCTTC
CASSQEIRYEQFF
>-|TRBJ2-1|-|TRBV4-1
TGCGCCAGCAGCCAAGATAAGGGGCCCGGCTCCTACAATGAGCAGTTCTTC
CASSQDKGPGSYNEQFF
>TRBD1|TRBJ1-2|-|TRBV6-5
TGTGCCAGCAGCTGGGGACAGGGTGATGGCTACACCTTC
CASSWGQGDGYTF
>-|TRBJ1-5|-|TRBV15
TGTGCCACCAGCAGAGACAGGGGCAATCAGCCCCAGCATTTT
CATSRDRGNQPQHF
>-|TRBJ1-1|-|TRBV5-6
TGTGCCAGCAGCTTGTCCGGAATGAACACTGAAGCTTTCTTT
CASSLSGMNTEAFF
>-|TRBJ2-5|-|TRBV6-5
TGTGCCAGCAGTTCGTACCAAGAGACCCAGTACTTC
CASSSYQETQYF
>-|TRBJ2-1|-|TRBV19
TGTGCCAGTGGCCTAATGGGGACACCGTACAATGAGCAGTTCTTC
CASGLMGTPYNEQFF
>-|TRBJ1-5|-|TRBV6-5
TGTGCCAGCAGTAGGGACATATTTCAGCCCCAGCATTTT
CASSRDIFQPQHF
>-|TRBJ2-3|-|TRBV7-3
TGTGCCAGCAGCTTATATCCAGCCGACACAGATACGCAGTATTTT
CASSLYPADTDTQYF
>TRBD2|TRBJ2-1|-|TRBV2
TGTGCCAGCATCCCCGGGACTAGCACCTATGAGCAGTTCTTC
CASIPGTSTYEQFF